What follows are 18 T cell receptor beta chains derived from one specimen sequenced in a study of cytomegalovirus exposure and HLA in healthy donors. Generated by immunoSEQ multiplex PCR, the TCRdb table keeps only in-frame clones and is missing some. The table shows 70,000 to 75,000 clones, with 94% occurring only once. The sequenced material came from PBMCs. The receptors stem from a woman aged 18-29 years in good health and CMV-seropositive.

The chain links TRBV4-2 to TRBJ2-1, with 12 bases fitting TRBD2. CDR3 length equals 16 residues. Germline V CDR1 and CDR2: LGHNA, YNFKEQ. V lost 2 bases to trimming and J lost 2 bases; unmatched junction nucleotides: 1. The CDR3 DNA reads TGTGCCAGCAGCCAAAGACTAGCGGGGGCCTACAATGAGCAGTTCTTC. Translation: CASSQRLAGAYNEQFF.

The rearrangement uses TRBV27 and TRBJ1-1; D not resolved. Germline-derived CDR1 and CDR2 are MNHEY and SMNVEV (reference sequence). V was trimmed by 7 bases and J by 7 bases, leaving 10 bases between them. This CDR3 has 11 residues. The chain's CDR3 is CASTNSGEAFF. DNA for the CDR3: TGTGCCAGCACTAACAGTGGTGAAGCTTTCTTT.

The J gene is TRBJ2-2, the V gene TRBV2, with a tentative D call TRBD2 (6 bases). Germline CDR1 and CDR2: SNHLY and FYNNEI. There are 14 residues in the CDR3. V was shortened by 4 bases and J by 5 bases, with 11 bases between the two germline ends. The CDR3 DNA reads TGTGCCAGCAGTGTGGAGGGTGGGACCGGGGAGCTGTTTTTT. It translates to CASSVEGGTGELFF.

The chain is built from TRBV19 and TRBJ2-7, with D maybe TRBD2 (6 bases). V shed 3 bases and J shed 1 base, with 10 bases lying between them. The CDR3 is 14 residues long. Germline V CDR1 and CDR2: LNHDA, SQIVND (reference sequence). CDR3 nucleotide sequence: TGTGCCAGTAGTATGCGGGACGGATCCTACGAGCAGTACTTC. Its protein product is CASSMRDGSYEQYF.

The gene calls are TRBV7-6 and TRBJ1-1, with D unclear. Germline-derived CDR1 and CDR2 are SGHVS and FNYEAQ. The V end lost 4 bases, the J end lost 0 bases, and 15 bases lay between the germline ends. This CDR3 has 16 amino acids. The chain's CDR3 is CASSSRGQNLNTEAFF. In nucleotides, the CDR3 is TGTGCCAGCAGCTCACGCGGGCAGAACTTGAACACTGAAGCTTTCTTT.

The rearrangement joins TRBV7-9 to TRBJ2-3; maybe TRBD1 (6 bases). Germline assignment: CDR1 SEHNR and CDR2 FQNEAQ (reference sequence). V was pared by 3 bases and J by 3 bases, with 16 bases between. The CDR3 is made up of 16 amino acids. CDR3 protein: CASSFPTGTQTDTQYF. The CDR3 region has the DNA TGTGCCAGCAGCTTTCCTACCGGGACACAGACAGATACGCAGTATTTT.

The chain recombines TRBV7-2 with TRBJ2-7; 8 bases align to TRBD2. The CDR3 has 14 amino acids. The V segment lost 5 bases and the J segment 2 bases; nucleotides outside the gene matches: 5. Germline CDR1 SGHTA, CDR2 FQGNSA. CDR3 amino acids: CASSMGLGTYEQYF. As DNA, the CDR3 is TGTGCCAGCAGCATGGGACTAGGGACCTACGAGCAGTACTTC.

CDR3 DNA sequence: TGCGCCAGCAGCCAAGAAGGACAGGGTGGTGGCGAGCAGTACTTC. This encodes CASSQEGQGGGEQYF. The chain recombines TRBV4-1 with TRBJ2-7; 8 nucleotides line up with TRBD1. The trim removed 0 bases at V and 6 bases at J, leaving 7 bases unmatched. The CDR3 is 15 residues long. Germline values: CDR1 MGHRA, CDR2 YSYEKL.

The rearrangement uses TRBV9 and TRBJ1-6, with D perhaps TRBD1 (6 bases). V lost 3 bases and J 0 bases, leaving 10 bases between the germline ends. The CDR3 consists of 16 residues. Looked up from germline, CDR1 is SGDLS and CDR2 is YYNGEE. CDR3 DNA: TGTGCCAGCAGCGCTACAGGGAGCTCCTATAATTCACCCCTCCACTTT. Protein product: CASSATGSSYNSPLHF. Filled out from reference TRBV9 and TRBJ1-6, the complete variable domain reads DSGVTQTPKHLITATGQRVTLRCSPRSGDLSVYWYQQSLDQGLQFLIQYYNGEERAKGNILERFSAQQFPDLHSELNLSSLELGDSALYFCASSATGSSYNSPLHFGNGTRLTVT.

CDR3 loop: CASSQIRGAGDTQYF. DNA of the CDR3: TGTGCCAGCAGCCAAATCAGGGGGGCGGGAGATACGCAGTATTTT. The chain is built from TRBV7-2 and TRBJ2-3, with D maybe TRBD1 (7 bases). The V gene lost 5 bases and the J gene lost 5 bases, with 17 bases spanning the gap. CDR3 length equals 15 residues. Germline CDR1 reads SGHTA; CDR2 reads FQGNSA.

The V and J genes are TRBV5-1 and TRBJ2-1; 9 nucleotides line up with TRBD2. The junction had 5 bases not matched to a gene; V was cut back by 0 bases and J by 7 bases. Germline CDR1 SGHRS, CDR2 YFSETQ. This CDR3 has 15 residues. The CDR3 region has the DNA TGCGCCAGCAGCTTGGTAGCGGGAGAGGGTAATGAGCAGTTCTTC. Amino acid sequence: CASSLVAGEGNEQFF.

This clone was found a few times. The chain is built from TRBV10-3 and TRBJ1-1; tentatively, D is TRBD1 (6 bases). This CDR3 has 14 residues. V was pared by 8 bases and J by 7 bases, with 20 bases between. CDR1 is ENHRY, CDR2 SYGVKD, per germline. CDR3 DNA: TGTGCCATCGGGAGGGGGACCGCAGGCGGTGAAGCTTTCTTT. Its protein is CAIGRGTAGGEAFF.

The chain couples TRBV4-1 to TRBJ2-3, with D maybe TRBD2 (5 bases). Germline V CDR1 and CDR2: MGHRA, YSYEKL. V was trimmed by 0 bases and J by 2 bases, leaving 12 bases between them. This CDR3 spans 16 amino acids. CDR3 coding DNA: TGCGCCAGCAGCCAAGATTATCCGGGAATCACAGATACGCAGTATTTT. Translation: CASSQDYPGITDTQYF.

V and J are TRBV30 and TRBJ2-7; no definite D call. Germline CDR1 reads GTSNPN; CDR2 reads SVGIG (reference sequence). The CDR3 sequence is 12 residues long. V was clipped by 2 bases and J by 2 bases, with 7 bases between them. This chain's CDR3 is CAWSIQTYEQYF. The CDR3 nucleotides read TGTGCCTGGAGTATACAGACCTACGAGCAGTACTTC.

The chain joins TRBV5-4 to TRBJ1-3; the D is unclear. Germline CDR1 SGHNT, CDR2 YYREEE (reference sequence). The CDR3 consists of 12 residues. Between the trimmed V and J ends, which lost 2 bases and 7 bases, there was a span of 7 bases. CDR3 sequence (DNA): TGTGCCAGCAGCTTCGGGAGGAACACCATATATTTT. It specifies CASSFGRNTIYF.

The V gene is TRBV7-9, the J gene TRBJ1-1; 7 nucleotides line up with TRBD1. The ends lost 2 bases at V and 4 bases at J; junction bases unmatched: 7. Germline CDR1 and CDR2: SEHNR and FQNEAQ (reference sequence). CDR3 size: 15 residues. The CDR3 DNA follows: TGTGCCAGCAGCTTACTTCAGGGGGGAGGCACTGAAGCTTTCTTT. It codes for CASSLLQGGGTEAFF.

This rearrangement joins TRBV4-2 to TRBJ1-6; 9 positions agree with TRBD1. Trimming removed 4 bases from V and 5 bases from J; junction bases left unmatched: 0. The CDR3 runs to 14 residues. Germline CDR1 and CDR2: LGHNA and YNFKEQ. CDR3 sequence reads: CASSRDRDNSPLHF. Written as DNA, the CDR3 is TGTGCCAGCAGCCGGGACAGGGATAATTCACCCCTCCACTTT.

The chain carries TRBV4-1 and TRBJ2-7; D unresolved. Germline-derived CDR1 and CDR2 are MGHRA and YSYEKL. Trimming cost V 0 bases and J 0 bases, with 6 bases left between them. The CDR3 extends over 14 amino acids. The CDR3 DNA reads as TGCGCCAGCAGCCAAGAGTCCAACTCCTACGAGCAGTACTTC. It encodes CASSQESNSYEQYF.